This is a list of T cell receptor beta chains from one sample in a study of metastatic and nonmetastatic thyroid tumors. Through MiXCR, TCRdb re-clonotyped the PCR reads. Found here are almost 35,000 clones, about 17% of them singletons; the top ten hold 3% to 3.5%. The sequenced material came from blood. The receptors shown here come from a female donor with papillary thyroid cancer or a benign thyroid nodule (not recorded which). Some clones in this sample may be carry-over from other donors' samples. Both conserved end residues are part of each CDR3. The order of the fields is J gene, clone size, D gene, V gene, CDR3 DNA, CDR3 protein. The D gene is left open where the match is weak. For some rows the clone size is stated as once, few or many, or as a class when expanded; others skip it.

>TRBJ2-3|many|TRBD2|TRBV7-9
TGTGCCAGCAGCTTATCGGGCAGCACGGCGGGAGAGGTAGATACGCAGTATTTT
CASSLSGSTAGEVDTQYF
>TRBJ2-2|many|TRBD2|TRBV28
TGTGCCAGCAGTGAAGGGACTAGCGGGAGGGTAGGCGGGGAGCTGTTTTTT
CASSEGTSGRVGGELFF
>TRBJ2-1|many|TRBD2|TRBV20-1
TGCAGTGCGTCCCTAGCGGGAGGGTCGAATGAGCAGTTCTTC
CSASLAGGSNEQFF
>TRBJ1-4|many|TRBD1|TRBV12-3/TRBV12-4
TGTGCCAGCAGTCCCCCGGACAGGGTTGAAAAACTGTTTTTT
CASSPPDRVEKLFF
>TRBJ2-7|few|.|TRBV12-3/TRBV12-4
TGTGCCAGCAGCCAGGAACTCCTGAACCACGAGCAGTACTTC
CASSQELLNHEQYF
>TRBJ2-7|.|.|TRBV11-2
TGTGCCAGCAGCATTCGTCCCCAGTCCTACGAGCAGTACTTC
CASSIRPQSYEQYF
>TRBJ2-1|many|TRBD2|TRBV29-1
TGCAGCGTTGTTCGCGGGAGTGGCAATGAGCAGTTCTTC
CSVVRGSGNEQFF
>TRBJ2-1|many|.|TRBV28
TGTGCCAGCAGTTTAGTGGAAAATGAGCAGTTCTTC
CASSLVENEQFF
>TRBJ1-1|many|TRBD1|TRBV10-2
TGCGCCAGCGAGGGACAGGGCCCCTGGAGCACTGAAGCTTTCTTT
CASEGQGPWSTEAFF
>TRBJ2-7|medium-sized|TRBD1|TRBV5-1
TGCGCCAGCAGCTTGGTGGGGGACAGCTACGAGCAGTACTTC
CASSLVGDSYEQYF
>TRBJ1-1|many|.|TRBV7-9
TGTGCCAGCAGCTACGTCCTTGGGGGCACTGAAGCTTTCTTT
CASSYVLGGTEAFF
>TRBJ2-1|many|TRBD1|TRBV19
TGTGCCAGTAGTATAGTCTTCGGACAGGGGGCGAGACACAATGAGCAGTTCTTC
CASSIVFGQGARHNEQFF
>TRBJ1-6|many|.|TRBV28
TGTGCCAGCAGTTTCCTGGAGGGTTATTCACCCCTCCACTTT
CASSFLEGYSPLHF
>TRBJ2-7|many|.|TRBV6-1
TGTGCCAGCAGTGATACCACAGGGCACGAGCAGTACTTC
CASSDTTGHEQYF
>TRBJ2-1|.|TRBD2|TRBV24-1
TGTGCCACCAGTGGGGAGGGTAGCGGCCTCAATGAGCAGTTCTTC
CATSGEGSGLNEQFF
>TRBJ1-3|many|.|TRBV11-1
TGTGCCAGCAGCTTAGCTCAGGGAAGCTCTGGAAACACCATATATTTT
CASSLAQGSSGNTIYF
>TRBJ1-2|many|.|TRBV5-1
TGCGCCAGCAGCTTGGGTCGGGCAGGGGATCTTGGTGGCTACACCTTC
CASSLGRAGDLGGYTF
>TRBJ2-1|many|.|TRBV11-1
TGTGCCAGCAGCCCGAAGGGGAATGAGCAGTTCTTC
CASSPKGNEQFF
>TRBJ2-7|once|.|TRBV7-8
TGTGCCAGCAGCTTTCAGACAGTACCCTACGAGCAGTACTTC
CASSFQTVPYEQYF
>TRBJ2-2|.|.|TRBV4-1
TGCGCCAGCAGCCAAGAAGGAACCGTAACCGGGGAGCTGTTTTTT
CASSQEGTVTGELFF
>TRBJ2-1|.|.|TRBV19
TGTGCCAGTATTGTAAGGTGTGAGGGTCCCGATGAGCAGTTCTTC
CASIVRCEGPDEQFF
>TRBJ2-2|many|.|TRBV27
TGTGCCAGCAGTTTCGTGGGCGGGGAGCTGTTTTTT
CASSFVGGELFF
>TRBJ2-1|many|TRBD2|TRBV7-3
TGTGCCAGCAGCTTGGGTCTAGCGGGAGTAAATGAGCAGTTCTTC
CASSLGLAGVNEQFF
>TRBJ2-6|many|.|TRBV27
TGTGCCAGCAGTTTATTGCCCCCATACTCAGACTCTGGGGCCAACGTCCTGACTTTC
CASSLLPPYSDSGANVLTF
>TRBJ2-7|many|TRBD2|TRBV3-1
TGTGCCAGCAGCCAATGGCCCCCAGCGGGAGTCTACGAGCAGTACTTC
CASSQWPPAGVYEQYF
>TRBJ2-1|many|.|TRBV6-4
TGTGCCAGCAGTCGTTTGGGTGGGGAGGATTACAATGAGCAGTTCTTC
CASSRLGGEDYNEQFF
>TRBJ2-1|few|.|TRBV12-3/TRBV12-4
TGTGCCAGCAGTTTAGACGGGGGGCGTACCTACGAGCAGTTCTTC
CASSLDGGRTYEQFF
>TRBJ2-3|many|.|TRBV7-7
TGTGCTAGCAGCTTAGTACAAGGTTCAGATACGCAGTATTTT
CASSLVQGSDTQYF
>TRBJ1-3|few|.|TRBV28
TGTGCCAGCAGTTTCAGTTACTCTGGAAACACCATATATTTT
CASSFSYSGNTIYF
>TRBJ2-2|.|.|TRBV9
TGTGCCAGCAGCTCTACCGGGATATGCGGGCCGAACACCGTGGAGCTGTTTTTT
CASSSTGICGPNTVELFF
>TRBJ2-3|.|.|TRBV12-3/TRBV12-4
TGTGCCAGCAGTGTGGGTGTGGACACTGATACGCAGTATTTT
CASSVGVDTDTQYF
>TRBJ2-7|many|.|TRBV27
TGTGCCAGCAGTTCCCAGACGGGACCCTACGAGCAGTACTTC
CASSSQTGPYEQYF
>TRBJ1-5|many|TRBD1|TRBV15
TGTGCCACCAGCAGAGGCCCCGGACAGGGGGCGCGACAGCCCCAGCATTTT
CATSRGPGQGARQPQHF
>TRBJ2-1|many|TRBD2|TRBV20-1
TGCAGTGCTAGAGAACTAGCGATGTCCTACAATGAGCAGTTCTTC
CSARELAMSYNEQFF
>TRBJ2-7|many|TRBD1|TRBV3-1
TGTGCCAGCAGCCAAGAATGGGACAGGGGTGACGAGCAGTACTTC
CASSQEWDRGDEQYF
>TRBJ2-3|many|.|TRBV15
TGTGCCACCAGCAGGGGAGATATCGGAGGGGGTAGCACAGATACGCAGTATTTT
CATSRGDIGGGSTDTQYF